This T cell receptor beta chain was observed in a study of regulatory T cells in long-lasting Graves disease (dated by TCRdb to 2020 to 2023). Notes on the research overall: Persistent Graves' disease was defined as antithyroid drug treatment for over 5 years with persistently positive TSH receptor autoantibodies. Persistent Graves' disease patients were compared with newly diagnosed Graves' disease patients by peripheral blood TCR sequencing and RNA sequencing. The study was registered as a clinical trial and conducted in China. A total of around 35 samples underwent TCR sequencing: about 13 from persistent and approximately 20 from newly diagnosed Graves' disease patients. In the clinical cohort, patients with persistent Graves' disease had used antithyroid drugs for an average of roughly ten years.

On the study overall, not on this receptor specifically: Sequencing and analysis were limited to the TCR beta chain. Compared with newly diagnosed patients, patients with persistent Graves' disease had lower TCR Shannon entropy and fewer highly expanded clones, which suggests clonal expansion. The study examined only peripheral blood because the primary lesion, thyroid tissue, could not be accessed. The authors acknowledged the small sample size as a limitation that may reduce accuracy. Patients with persistent disease shared more public clonotypes (around 2,500) than newly diagnosed patients did (966).

About this clonotype: There is no known antigen for this receptor. Within one base of it there is no much larger clone, and no base qualities were kept.

Libraries were constructed by multiplex PCR. The listed sequencing device is Illumina HiSeq 4000. To build TCR beta libraries, CDR3 regions were amplified by Arm-PCR using iRepertoire HTBI primers. PCR products were gel purified before sequencing. In the source study's methods: Gene usage analysis of CDR3 amino acid clonotypes used the 60 to 80 TRBV and 11 to 15 TRBJ segments found across samples. COPE and FqMerger were used to merge the filtered high-quality paired reads into contigs. BLAST was used to align contigs to IMGT TRBV, TRBD and TRBJ reference genes, and CDR3 was defined according to IMGT. Any clonotype with a frequency above 0.1% was counted as a highly expanded clone. Shannon entropy was used to measure repertoire diversity, and the Gini coefficient was used to measure V-J evenness. Public clonotypes were defined as clonotypes shared by more than one individual. TCRdb reran the public reads through fastp at Q25 and MiXCR, keeping productive beta chains. Rows matching on CDR3 protein sequence are summarized as one entry with the most common DNA and genes. The V and J calls were determined by TCRdb, not by the authors. The sample records 600,000 to 800,000 distinct CDR3 sequences, around 30% of which are singletons. The ten largest clonotypes hold about 40% of the sample.

The time point label on this specimen signifies: persistent/refractory GD, antithyroid drugs over 5 years with positive TRAb. For both TCR sequencing and RNA sequencing, RNA was extracted from PBMCs in TRIzol. The diagnosis of Graves' disease followed American Thyroid Association guidelines. Recruitment of patients was carried out at an endocrinology department in Xi'an, China. Each patient gave 9 to 10 milliliters of peripheral blood, collected in an EDTA anticoagulant tube. Ficoll Paque Plus density gradient separation was used to isolate PBMCs, and no additional T cell sorting was done. An Agilent 2100 Bioanalyzer and agarose gel were used to check RNA quality, and a NanoDrop 2000 was used to measure RNA concentration. This receptor was identified in a female donor with Graves disease. The material was peripheral blood mononuclear cells (PBMCs), obtained when the disease was refractory, from a patient treated with antithyroid drugs.

The sequence in DNA is TGCAGTACCTTTATCCCGATAGGGGAGGTGGAAGAGACCCAGTACTTC. Translation gives CSTFIPIGEVEETQYF. The rearranged segments are TRBV20-1 and TRBJ2-5; TRBD2 could be the D gene, as 6 bases match. From the cysteine up to the phenylalanine, the CDR3 has a length of 16 residues. Only CDR3 DNA is held: 48 bases, read in frame from base 1. Deletion took 8 bases off V and 3 bases off J, with a span of 25 bases between the germline ends. Per the germline V gene (reference sequence), DFQATT is the CDR1 and SNEGSKA is the CDR2.